This T cell receptor (beta chain) was recovered during a study of blood T cell repertoires in COVID-19. The germline V gene encodes CDR1 SGHVS and CDR2 FQNEAQ. V dropped 1 base and J dropped 3; count of bases not matched to a gene: 2. This CDR3 region has 15 residues. The method was immunoSEQ multiplex PCR; TCRdb's version includes in-frame clones alone and lacks a portion of them. The sample has 95,000 to 150,000 clones; over 75% are singletons. V gene TRBV7-8 combines with J gene TRBJ2-2; 7 bases map to TRBD1. Sequencing was done on a sample of peripheral blood. The clonotype comes from a woman between 70 and 85 years old with acute or convalescent COVID-19. CDR3 nucleotide sequence: TGTGCCAGCAGCTTAGTACAGGGGCACACCGGGGAGCTGTTTTTT. Translating it yields CASSLVQGHTGELFF.